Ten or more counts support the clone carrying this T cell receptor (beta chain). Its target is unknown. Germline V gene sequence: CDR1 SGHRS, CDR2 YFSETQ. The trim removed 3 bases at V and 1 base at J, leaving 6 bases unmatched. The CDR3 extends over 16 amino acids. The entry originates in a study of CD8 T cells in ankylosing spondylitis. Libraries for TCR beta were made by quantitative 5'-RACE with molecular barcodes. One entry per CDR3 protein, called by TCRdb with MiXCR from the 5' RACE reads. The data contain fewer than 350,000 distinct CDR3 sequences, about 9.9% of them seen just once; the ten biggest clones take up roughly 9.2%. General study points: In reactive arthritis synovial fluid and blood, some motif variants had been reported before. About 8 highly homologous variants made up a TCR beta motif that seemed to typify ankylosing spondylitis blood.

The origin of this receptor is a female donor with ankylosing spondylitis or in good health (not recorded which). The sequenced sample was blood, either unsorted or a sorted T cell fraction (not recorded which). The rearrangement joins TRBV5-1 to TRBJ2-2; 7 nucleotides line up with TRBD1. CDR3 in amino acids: CASSYTGTVNTGELFF. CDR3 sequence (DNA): TGCGCCAGCAGCTACACCGGGACAGTGAACACCGGGGAGCTGTTTTTT. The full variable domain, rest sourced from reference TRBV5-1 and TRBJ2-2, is KAGVTQTPRYLIKTRGQQVTLSCSPISGHRSVSWYQQTPGQGLQFLFEYFSETQRNKGNFPGRFSGRQFSNSRSEMNVSTLELGDSALYLCASSYTGTVNTGELFFGEGSRLTVL.